These T cell receptor beta chains were read from a single sample in a study of T cells in Graves' hyperthyroidism and ophthalmopathy. TCRdb itself ran the multiplex PCR reads through MiXCR, one entry per CDR3 protein. The sample has roughly 350,000 distinct CDR3 sequences, about 14% seen once. Sequenced: blood. The receptor source for this set is a woman aged 30 to 39 with Graves' ophthalmopathy. Each CDR3 is given with its conserved first and last residue. Fields, in order: clone size, J gene, V gene, D gene, CDR3 DNA, CDR3 protein. D genes are given only for firm matches. Expanded clones get a size class; other rows say once, few or many, or leave the size out.

many	TRBJ2-7	TRBV2	NA	TGTGCCAGCATGAGGGACACATCCTACGAGCAGTACTTC	CASMRDTSYEQYF
many	TRBJ2-3	TRBV2	NA	TGTGCCAGCAGCATACAGGGAATCGCAGATACGCAGTATTTT	CASSIQGIADTQYF
many	TRBJ2-3	TRBV27	NA	TGTGCCAGCAGTGAGTTCCTTCTGGGGGCACGAGGGGATACGCAGTATTTT	CASSEFLLGARGDTQYF
many	TRBJ2-3	TRBV7-7	NA	TGTGCTAGCAGTATCGGACAGCCCGGCACAGATACGCAGTATTTT	CASSIGQPGTDTQYF
many	TRBJ2-3	TRBV28	NA	TGTGCCAGCAGTTCTCCCGTGGGTGGGGGCACAGATACGCAGTATTTT	CASSSPVGGGTDTQYF
many	TRBJ1-2	TRBV3-1	NA	TGTGCCAGCAGCCAAGAGAGGGTGGATGGCTACACCTTC	CASSQERVDGYTF
many	TRBJ2-3	TRBV18	NA	TGTGCCAGCTCACCACCGTGGGGAACAGATACGCAGTATTTT	CASSPPWGTDTQYF
many	TRBJ1-6	TRBV13	NA	TGTGCCAGCAGCGAGTTACAGGGTGATTCACCCCTCCACTTT	CASSELQGDSPLHF
many	TRBJ2-3	TRBV2	NA	TGCGCCAGCAGCTCCGGCACAGATACGCAGTATTTT	CASSSGTDTQYF
few	TRBJ1-4	TRBV27	TRBD1	TGTGCCAGCAGTTTACGGGACAGGGGTGGTAATGAAAAACTGTTTTTT	CASSLRDRGGNEKLFF
many	TRBJ2-7	TRBV28	TRBD1	TGTGCCAGCAGATCCCCTAGGACAGGGCTTTCCGAGCAGTACTTC	CASRSPRTGLSEQYF
many	TRBJ1-1	TRBV19	TRBD1	TGTGCCAGTAGTATAGATCGGGACAGGGGGATCAACACTGAAGCTTTCTTT	CASSIDRDRGINTEAFF
NA	TRBJ2-3	TRBV7-7	NA	TGTGCTAGCAGCTTAGGACGCGACGGTCGCACAGATACGCAGTATTTT	CASSLGRDGRTDTQYF
many	TRBJ2-1	TRBV29-1	NA	TGCAGCGTTGATGAAGTCCGGGGCCTACTTGGCAATGAGCAGTTCTTC	CSVDEVRGLLGNEQFF
many	TRBJ1-2	TRBV7-3	NA	TGTGCCAGCAGCTTAAAAGGAGACCGAGGCTACACCTTC	CASSLKGDRGYTF
many	TRBJ1-5	TRBV30	TRBD1	TGTGCCTGGACCAGAGGCGCGGACAGGGGGATTCCTAGCAATCAGCCCCAGCATTTT	CAWTRGADRGIPSNQPQHF
many	TRBJ1-1	TRBV18	NA	TGTGCCAGCTCACCACCGGACAGAATGAACACTGAAGCTTTCTTT	CASSPPDRMNTEAFF
many	TRBJ2-3	TRBV13	TRBD1	TGTGCCAGCAGCTCAGGGGGACCCACAGATACGCAGTATTTT	CASSSGGPTDTQYF
many	TRBJ2-3	TRBV27	TRBD1	TGTGCCAGCAGTTCGGGACAGTCGAACACAGATACGCAGTATTTT	CASSSGQSNTDTQYF
many	TRBJ2-2	TRBV20-1	TRBD2	TGCAGTGCTCTGTCCGGGACTAGCGGGGTCCTGAGCACCGGGGAGCTGTTTTTT	CSALSGTSGVLSTGELFF
many	TRBJ2-1	TRBV5-5	NA	TGTGCCAGCAGCTTCGGTTTCACAGCAGGGAATGAGCAGTTCTTC	CASSFGFTAGNEQFF
NA	TRBJ2-7	TRBV19	NA	TGTGCCAGTAGTAACCGGGACGGGACTCCCTACGAGCAGTACTTC	CASSNRDGTPYEQYF
few	TRBJ1-6	TRBV20-1	TRBD1	TGCAGTGCTAGACCGACAGGGGCGAAATCACCCCTCCACTTT	CSARPTGAKSPLHF
many	TRBJ2-2	TRBV6-1	NA	TGTGCCAGCAGTGAAGCGCTTCAGGCCACCGGGGAGCTGTTTTTT	CASSEALQATGELFF
NA	TRBJ2-4	TRBV9	TRBD2	TGTGCCAGCAGCGTAGAAGGGAGCGGGGGCAAAAACATTCAGTACTTC	CASSVEGSGGKNIQYF
few	TRBJ2-6	TRBV3-1	NA	TGTGCCAGCAGTTACCCAACAGGGCCGTGGTCTGGGGCCAACGTCCTGACTTTC	CASSYPTGPWSGANVLTF
many	TRBJ2-2	TRBV7-2	TRBD1	TGTGCCAGCAGCCGGACCCTAAGACAGGGGGCCGGGGAGCTGTTTTTT	CASSRTLRQGAGELFF
NA	TRBJ2-6	TRBV18	TRBD2	TGTGCCAGCTCACAGGGGAGGGCCCCATCTGGGGCCAACGTCCTGACTTTC	CASSQGRAPSGANVLTF
few	TRBJ2-2	TRBV20-1	TRBD1	TGCAGTGCTAGAAATCCCGACAGGGGCTACACCGGGGAGCTGTTTTTT	CSARNPDRGYTGELFF
many	TRBJ1-2	TRBV11-2	TRBD1	TGTGCCAGCAGCACCCAGGGGGGGCAGGGCTATGGCTACACCTTC	CASSTQGGQGYGYTF
NA	TRBJ1-5	TRBV6-1	NA	TGTGCCAGCAGTGAAGATCCTCATCAGCCCCAGCATTTT	CASSEDPHQPQHF
NA	TRBJ2-5	TRBV11-2	NA	TGTGCCAGCAGACTAGAGGGCCCCCAGGGCGGGGAGACCCAGTACTTC	CASRLEGPQGGETQYF